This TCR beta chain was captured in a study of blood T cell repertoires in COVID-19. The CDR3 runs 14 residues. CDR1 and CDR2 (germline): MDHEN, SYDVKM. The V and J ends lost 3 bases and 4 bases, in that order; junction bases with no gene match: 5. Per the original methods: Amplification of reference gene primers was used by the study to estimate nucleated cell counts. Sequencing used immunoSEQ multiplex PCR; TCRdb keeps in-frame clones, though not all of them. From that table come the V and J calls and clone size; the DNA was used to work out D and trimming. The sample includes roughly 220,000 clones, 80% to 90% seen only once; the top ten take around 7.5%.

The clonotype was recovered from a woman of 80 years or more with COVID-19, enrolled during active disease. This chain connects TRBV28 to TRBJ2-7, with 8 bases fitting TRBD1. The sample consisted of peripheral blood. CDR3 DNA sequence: TGTGCCAGCAGTTTTCCCGGGACAGGTTACGAGCAGTACTTC. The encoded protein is CASSFPGTGYEQYF.